Below are 2 T cell receptor beta chains sequenced from a single sample in a study of human T cells and chemical hapten exposure. Time point described: patch test 3, about 24 weeks after DPC sensitization. Regarding treatment: therapeutic diphenylcyclopropenone sensitization with weekly scalp DPC. TCRdb re-analysed the RACE reads in MiXCR, keeping a single row per CDR3 protein. The profile shows about 97,000 distinct CDR3 sequences, 25% to 35% of them singletons. Material: whole blood, obtained in connection with sensitization to the hapten diphenylcyclopropenone (DPC). The origin of the receptors is a man aged 40-55 years with alopecia areata. Some clones in this sample may be carry-over from other donors' samples.

The chain is built from TRBV11-1 and TRBJ2-7; D uncertain. Trimming removed 3 bases at V and 3 bases at J, with 15 bases between. The CDR3 runs 15 residues. The germline V gene encodes CDR1 SGHAT and CDR2 FQDESV (reference sequence). CDR3 amino acids: CASSFLPEDIYEQYF. Written as DNA, the CDR3 is TGTGCCAGCAGCTTTTTGCCGGAAGATATCTACGAGCAGTACTTC. The variable domain in full, with the rest retrieved from reference TRBV11-1 and TRBJ2-7, is EAEVAQSPRYKITEKSQAVAFWCDPISGHATLYWYRQILGQGPELLVQFQDESVVDDSQLPKDRFSAERLKGVDSTLKIQPAELGDSAMYLCASSFLPEDIYEQYFGPGTRLTVT.

A few counts support this clonotype. This chain connects TRBV12-3 or TRBV12-4 to TRBJ2-1; maybe TRBD2 (6 bases). The CDR3 is made up of 15 amino acids. V lost 7 bases and J lost 1, with 14 bases in between. The CDR3, as DNA: TGTGCCAGCACCCTTCAGGAGGGTTCCTACAATGAGCAGTTCTTC. Translated, it gives CASTLQEGSYNEQFF.